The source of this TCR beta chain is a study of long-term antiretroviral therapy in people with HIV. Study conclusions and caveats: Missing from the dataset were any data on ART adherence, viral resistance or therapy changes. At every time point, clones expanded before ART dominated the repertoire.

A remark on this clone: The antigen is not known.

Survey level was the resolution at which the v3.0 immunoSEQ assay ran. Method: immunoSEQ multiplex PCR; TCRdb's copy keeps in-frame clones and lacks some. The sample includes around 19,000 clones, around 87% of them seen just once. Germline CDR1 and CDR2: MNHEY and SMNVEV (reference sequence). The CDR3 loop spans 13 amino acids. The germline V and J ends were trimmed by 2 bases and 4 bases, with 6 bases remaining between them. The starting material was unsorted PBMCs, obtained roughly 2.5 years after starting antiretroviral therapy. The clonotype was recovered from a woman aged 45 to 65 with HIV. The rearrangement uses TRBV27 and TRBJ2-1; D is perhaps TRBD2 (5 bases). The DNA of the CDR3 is TGTGCCAGCAGTTTAGACTATTACAATGAGCAGTTCTTC. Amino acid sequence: CASSLDYYNEQFF.